This is a list of T cell receptor beta chains from one sample in a study of T cells in pancreatic ductal adenocarcinoma. TCRdb's table, derived via immunoSEQ multiplex PCR, lists solely in-frame clones and lacks some. The sample lists 11,000 or so clones, more than 80% occurring once. Sequenced sample: PBMCs. Receptors were obtained from a human donor with pancreatic ductal adenocarcinoma. Both conserved end residues are part of each CDR3. Fields, in order: clone size, D gene, V gene, J gene, CDR3 protein, CDR3 DNA. A D gene is named only where the DNA matches it firmly. Part of the rows lack a size; the others show once, few, many or a class for expanded clones.

abundance: NA; d_gene: NA; v_gene: TRBV7-2; j_gene: TRBJ2-2; CDR3aa: CASSPTGVGELFF; CDR3nt: TGTGCCAGCAGCCCCACCGGGGTCGGGGAGCTGTTTTTT
abundance: NA; d_gene: NA; v_gene: TRBV9; j_gene: TRBJ2-3; CDR3aa: CASSVRLSSTDTQYF; CDR3nt: TGTGCCAGCAGCGTACGACTTTCTAGCACAGATACGCAGTATTTT
abundance: once; d_gene: TRBD2; v_gene: TRBV5-1; j_gene: TRBJ2-2; CDR3aa: CASSPRGLAGLPGELFF; CDR3nt: TGCGCCAGCAGCCCGAGGGGACTAGCGGGACTTCCCGGGGAGCTGTTTTTT
abundance: NA; d_gene: TRBD2; v_gene: TRBV28; j_gene: TRBJ2-7; CDR3aa: CASSLGIKRENREQYF; CDR3nt: TGTGCCAGCAGTTTAGGGATCAAGCGGGAGAACCGCGAGCAGTACTTC
abundance: NA; d_gene: NA; v_gene: TRBV11-2; j_gene: TRBJ2-7; CDR3aa: CASSLTTGASYEQYF; CDR3nt: TGTGCCAGCAGCTTAACAACGGGGGCCAGCTACGAGCAGTACTTC
abundance: NA; d_gene: TRBD2; v_gene: TRBV28; j_gene: TRBJ2-7; CDR3aa: CASSVTSGGAYSSYEQYF; CDR3nt: TGTGCCAGCAGTGTGACTAGCGGGGGGGCTTACAGCTCCTACGAGCAGTACTTC
abundance: few; d_gene: TRBD2; v_gene: TRBV28; j_gene: TRBJ2-7; CDR3aa: CASSSPGASGSYEQYF; CDR3nt: TGTGCCAGCAGTTCCCCTGGGGCTAGCGGGAGCTACGAGCAGTACTTC
abundance: NA; d_gene: TRBD1; v_gene: TRBV5-4; j_gene: TRBJ1-5; CDR3aa: CASSQTGAGQPQHF; CDR3nt: TGTGCCAGCAGCCAGACAGGGGCGGGTCAGCCCCAGCATTTT
abundance: NA; d_gene: NA; v_gene: TRBV5-5; j_gene: TRBJ2-1; CDR3aa: CASSFQGYNEQFF; CDR3nt: TGTGCCAGCAGCTTTCAGGGCTACAATGAGCAGTTCTTC
abundance: few; d_gene: NA; v_gene: TRBV4-2; j_gene: TRBJ2-3; CDR3aa: CASSQDSVTDTQYF; CDR3nt: TGTGCCAGCAGCCAAGACTCGGTCACAGATACGCAGTATTTT
abundance: NA; d_gene: TRBD1; v_gene: TRBV29-1; j_gene: TRBJ2-7; CDR3aa: CSVESGQGKYF; CDR3nt: TGCAGCGTTGAGAGCGGACAGGGAAAGTACTTC
abundance: NA; d_gene: NA; v_gene: TRBV4-1; j_gene: TRBJ1-5; CDR3aa: CASSQALGRSQHF; CDR3nt: TGCGCCAGCAGCCAAGCCCTAGGCCGGTCCCAGCATTTT
abundance: NA; d_gene: NA; v_gene: TRBV6-1; j_gene: TRBJ2-7; CDR3aa: CASSEQGTSPEQYF; CDR3nt: TGTGCCAGCAGTGAGCAGGGGACAAGTCCCGAGCAGTACTTC
abundance: NA; d_gene: TRBD2; v_gene: TRBV6-1; j_gene: TRBJ2-7; CDR3aa: CASSEARGGSYEQYF; CDR3nt: TGTGCCAGCAGTGAAGCGCGGGGGGGCTCCTACGAGCAGTACTTC
abundance: NA; d_gene: TRBD2; v_gene: TRBV29-1; j_gene: TRBJ2-7; CDR3aa: CSVGRDSFSGETYEQYF; CDR3nt: TGCAGCGTTGGGAGAGACTCCTTTAGCGGGGAGACCTACGAGCAGTACTTC
abundance: NA; d_gene: TRBD2; v_gene: TRBV6-5; j_gene: TRBJ2-1; CDR3aa: CASKFSSGNEQFF; CDR3nt: TGTGCCAGCAAATTCTCTAGCGGGAATGAGCAGTTCTTC
abundance: NA; d_gene: NA; v_gene: TRBV5-1; j_gene: TRBJ1-1; CDR3aa: CASSPGAGWVNTEAFF; CDR3nt: TGCGCCAGCAGCCCAGGAGCAGGGTGGGTGAACACTGAAGCTTTCTTT
abundance: once; d_gene: NA; v_gene: TRBV25-1; j_gene: TRBJ2-5; CDR3aa: CASQVFRGADETQYF; CDR3nt: TGTGCCAGCCAGGTATTCCGGGGGGCGGATGAGACCCAGTACTTC
abundance: NA; d_gene: NA; v_gene: TRBV6-5; j_gene: TRBJ2-7; CDR3aa: CASSYSSDNYEQYF; CDR3nt: TGTGCCAGCAGTTACTCTTCAGACAACTACGAGCAGTACTTC
abundance: NA; d_gene: NA; v_gene: TRBV7-8; j_gene: TRBJ2-1; CDR3aa: CASSTPGLGGSYNEQFF; CDR3nt: TGTGCCAGCAGCACGCCGGGACTTGGGGGTTCCTACAATGAGCAGTTCTTC
abundance: NA; d_gene: NA; v_gene: TRBV28; j_gene: TRBJ1-4; CDR3aa: CASSSSSGADNEKLFF; CDR3nt: TGTGCCAGCAGTTCCTCCAGCGGGGCCGATAATGAAAAACTGTTTTTT
abundance: NA; d_gene: TRBD2; v_gene: TRBV5-1; j_gene: TRBJ2-1; CDR3aa: CASSLGRGRADNEQFF; CDR3nt: TGCGCCAGCAGCTTGGGGCGCGGGAGGGCGGATAACGAGCAGTTCTTC
abundance: NA; d_gene: TRBD2; v_gene: TRBV7-2; j_gene: TRBJ2-7; CDR3aa: CASSPLAGGEQYF; CDR3nt: TGTGCCAGCAGCCCCCTAGCGGGGGGGGAGCAGTACTTC
abundance: NA; d_gene: NA; v_gene: TRBV9; j_gene: TRBJ2-7; CDR3aa: CASSNGESEQYF; CDR3nt: TGTGCCAGCAGTAACGGGGAGTCCGAGCAGTACTTC
abundance: NA; d_gene: NA; v_gene: TRBV6-6; j_gene: TRBJ2-5; CDR3aa: CASSQYETQYF; CDR3nt: TGTGCCAGCAGCCAATACGAGACCCAGTACTTC
abundance: NA; d_gene: NA; v_gene: TRBV5-6; j_gene: TRBJ2-5; CDR3aa: CASSPRAQETQYF; CDR3nt: TGTGCCAGCAGCCCTCGGGCCCAAGAGACCCAGTACTTC
abundance: NA; d_gene: NA; v_gene: TRBV7-9; j_gene: TRBJ2-5; CDR3aa: CASSKGLERQETQYF; CDR3nt: TGTGCCAGCAGCAAAGGCCTAGAGCGCCAAGAGACCCAGTACTTC
abundance: NA; d_gene: NA; v_gene: TRBV15; j_gene: TRBJ1-2; CDR3aa: CATSRDSQGSYGYTF; CDR3nt: TGTGCCACCAGCAGAGATTCACAGGGCAGCTATGGCTACACCTTC
abundance: NA; d_gene: NA; v_gene: TRBV6-1; j_gene: TRBJ1-5; CDR3aa: CASSAPSDSNQPQHF; CDR3nt: TGTGCCAGCAGTGCCCCGTCGGATAGCAATCAGCCCCAGCATTTT
abundance: NA; d_gene: TRBD2; v_gene: TRBV10-3; j_gene: TRBJ2-1; CDR3aa: CAISEFLAGGYNEQFF; CDR3nt: TGTGCCATCAGTGAGTTCCTTGCGGGGGGATACAATGAGCAGTTCTTC
abundance: NA; d_gene: TRBD1; v_gene: TRBV18; j_gene: TRBJ2-5; CDR3aa: CASSEDRGRFKTQYF; CDR3nt: TGTGCCAGCTCAGAAGACAGGGGGAGGTTCAAGACCCAGTACTTC
abundance: NA; d_gene: NA; v_gene: TRBV5-4; j_gene: TRBJ2-5; CDR3aa: CASSFRNPTAETQYF; CDR3nt: TGTGCCAGCAGCTTCAGAAATCCGACCGCAGAGACCCAGTACTTC
abundance: NA; d_gene: NA; v_gene: TRBV7-8; j_gene: TRBJ1-2; CDR3aa: CASSPPPPAGYTF; CDR3nt: TGTGCCAGCAGCCCCCCACCCCCGGCGGGCTACACCTTC
abundance: NA; d_gene: TRBD1; v_gene: TRBV19; j_gene: TRBJ1-2; CDR3aa: CASLKRDRGETYGYTF; CDR3nt: TGTGCCAGCCTCAAGCGGGACAGGGGGGAAACCTATGGCTACACCTTC
abundance: NA; d_gene: NA; v_gene: TRBV5-4; j_gene: TRBJ2-2; CDR3aa: CASSLTGNTGELFF; CDR3nt: TGTGCCAGCAGCTTGACAGGGAACACCGGGGAGCTGTTTTTT
abundance: NA; d_gene: TRBD2; v_gene: TRBV7-2; j_gene: TRBJ2-7; CDR3aa: CASSLTSGLNYEQYF; CDR3nt: TGTGCCAGCAGCTTAACTAGCGGGCTCAACTACGAGCAGTACTTC
abundance: NA; d_gene: NA; v_gene: TRBV2; j_gene: TRBJ2-3; CDR3aa: CASSEFQFTDTQYF; CDR3nt: TGTGCCAGCAGTGAATTTCAGTTCACAGATACGCAGTATTTT
abundance: NA; d_gene: NA; v_gene: TRBV2; j_gene: TRBJ2-5; CDR3aa: CASRQSGMQETQYF; CDR3nt: TGTGCCAGCAGGCAGTCAGGGATGCAAGAGACCCAGTACTTC
abundance: NA; d_gene: NA; v_gene: TRBV2; j_gene: TRBJ2-5; CDR3aa: CASIIEVETQYF; CDR3nt: TGTGCCAGCATCATAGAGGTCGAGACCCAGTACTTC
abundance: NA; d_gene: TRBD1; v_gene: TRBV30; j_gene: TRBJ2-7; CDR3aa: CACRDRVYEQYF; CDR3nt: TGTGCCTGCCGGGACAGGGTTTACGAGCAGTACTTC
abundance: NA; d_gene: TRBD1; v_gene: TRBV11-2; j_gene: TRBJ1-6; CDR3aa: CASSGTGQNSPLHF; CDR3nt: TGTGCCAGCAGCGGGACAGGGCAGAATTCACCCCTCCACTTT
abundance: once; d_gene: NA; v_gene: TRBV2; j_gene: TRBJ1-2; CDR3aa: CASSEEGGVSYYGYTF; CDR3nt: TGTGCCAGCAGTGAGGAGGGCGGTGTATCCTACTATGGCTACACCTTC